The 25 T cell receptor beta chains reported below all come from one sample, sequenced in a study of vaccination effects on CD4 cells after COVID-19. Antigens for these TCRs are unknown. The ViraFEST assay expanded antigen-specific CD4+ T cells with viral peptide pools before sequencing. Investigators separated out CD4+ T cells once about 10 days of culture had passed. The data were produced by immunoSEQ multiplex PCR, yet TCRdb's version contains in-frame clones alone and is incomplete. The sample records approximately 87,000 clones, roughly 72% being singletons. This material consisted of CD4+ T cells from PBMCs cultured with HCoV-229E spike peptides, taken before COVID-19 vaccination. The receptors derive from a human donor who received a COVID-19 vaccine.

The chain recombines TRBV10-2 with TRBJ2-2; the match to TRBD1 covers 8 bases. J was trimmed by 6 bases and V by 7 bases; bases with no gene match: 7. This CDR3 has 14 amino acids. Germline CDR1 WSHSY, CDR2 SAAADI. The CDR3 protein is CASKDRVVSGELFF. CDR3 in DNA: TGCGCCAGCAAGGACAGGGTAGTGTCCGGGGAGCTGTTTTTT.

This clone has just a few counts. V usage is TRBV11-2 and J usage is TRBJ1-6; 8 bases map to TRBD1. With 5 bases clipped from V and 7 bases from J, the junction kept 4 bases outside the gene matches. The length of the CDR3 is 14 residues. The germline V gene encodes CDR1 SGHAT and CDR2 FQNNGV. CDR3 DNA sequence: TGTGCCAGCAGCCTCAACAGGGGGAATTCACCCCTCCACTTT. Its protein product is CASSLNRGNSPLHF.

The count of this clone is one. The V and J genes are TRBV6-2 or TRBV6-3 and TRBJ2-7; 8 nucleotides align to TRBD2. V dropped 6 bases and J dropped 0; count of bases not matched to a gene: 7. CDR3 length equals 15 residues. CDR1 and CDR2 from the germline V gene are MNHEY and SVGEGT. CDR3 in DNA: TGTGCCAGCAGCCCAGCGGGGGTAAGCTCCTACGAGCAGTACGTC. It specifies CASSPAGVSSYEQYV.

This sequence joins TRBV18 and TRBJ1-1, with TRBD1 matching 9 bases. Trimming took 3 bases from V and 0 from J; bases not matched to a gene: 23. Germline V gene lookup returns CDR1 KGHSH and CDR2 LQKENI. The CDR3 totals 22 residues. The CDR3 loop is CASSPLRGGARTGDYMNTEAFF. The CDR3 DNA follows: TGTGCCAGCTCACCTTTGCGGGGGGGGGCGCGGACAGGGGACTACATGAACACTGAAGCTTTCTTT.

In nucleotides, the CDR3 is TGCGCCAGCAGCTCCCTACTAGCGGGGGATTCCACTGAGCAGTTCTTC. It translates to CASSSLLAGDSTEQFF. The chain is built from TRBV5-1 and TRBJ2-1; TRBD2 matches at 11 bases. CDR1 and CDR2 from the germline V gene are SGHRS and YFSETQ. V lost 3 bases and J lost 9; bases outside the gene matches: 11. The CDR3 sequence is 16 residues long.

V and J are TRBV7-2 and TRBJ1-1; D not resolved. From germline, CDR1 is SGHTA and CDR2 FQGNSA. The CDR3 extends over 13 amino acids. The V and J ends lost 2 bases and 3 bases respectively, with 7 bases between them. In nucleotides, the CDR3 is TGTGCCAGCAGCTTATACGTGGACACTGAAGCTTTCTTT. It yields the protein CASSLYVDTEAFF.

V gene TRBV10-3 combines with J gene TRBJ2-2, with D perhaps given as TRBD1 or TRBD2 (5 bases each). This CDR3 comprises 16 residues. Trimming cost V 1 base and J 4 bases, with 13 bases left between them. The germline gives CDR1 ENHRY, CDR2 SYGVKD. CDR3 sequence: CAISEYGGSSTGELFF. The CDR3 coding sequence is TGTGCCATCAGTGAGTATGGGGGATCGAGCACCGGGGAGCTGTTTTTT.

The chain joins TRBV4-3 to TRBJ1-2, with D possibly matching TRBD1 (5 bases). The CDR3 runs 14 residues. Deletions cut 5 bases from V and 7 bases from J, with 17 bases between. The germline V gene encodes CDR1 LGHNA and CDR2 YSLEER. The CDR3 sequence: CASSSQGGFGGYTF. The CDR3 DNA is TGCGCCAGCAGCTCTCAGGGAGGTTTTGGTGGCTACACCTTC.

In nucleotides, the CDR3 is TGCAGCGTTTTGACAGGGGGAGCCGGGGAGCTGTTTTTT. Translating gives CSVLTGGAGELFF. The chain uses TRBV29-1 and TRBJ2-2, with 9 bases identical to TRBD1. J gave up 6 bases and V 5 bases, and 4 bases lay outside the gene matches. The germline gives CDR1 SQVTM, CDR2 ANQGSEA. The CDR3 runs 13 residues.

The genes are TRBV5-1 and TRBJ2-5, with 10 bases identical to TRBD1. This CDR3 region has 16 residues. V gave up 0 bases and J gave up 3 bases; unmatched junction bases: 5. Germline V gene lookup returns CDR1 SGHRS and CDR2 YFSETQ. The CDR3 region is CASSLGTGGLEETQYF. CDR3 nucleotide sequence: TGCGCCAGCAGCTTGGGGACAGGGGGATTGGAAGAGACCCAGTACTTC.

A few counts support this clone. DNA for the CDR3: TGTGCCAGCAGGGGGACAGCCTTCTCCTCACCCCTCCACTTT. Translating gives CASRGTAFSSPLHF. J is TRBJ1-6 and V is TRBV6-6, with TRBD1 matching 7 bases. Trimming cost V 6 bases and J 10 bases; bases outside gene matches: 9. From germline, CDR1 is MNHNY and CDR2 SVGAGI (reference sequence). The CDR3 is made up of 14 amino acids.

V and J are TRBV5-6 and TRBJ2-5; TRBD2 agrees at 7 bases. Unmatched junction bases numbered 14, after V lost 4 bases and J lost 5 bases. The germline V gene has CDR1 SGHDT and CDR2 YYEEEE. CDR3 length: 16 amino acids. The chain's CDR3 is CASSPLGGGARETQYF. The CDR3 bases are TGTGCCAGCAGCCCCCTGGGGGGAGGGGCGAGGGAGACCCAGTACTTC. Full variable domain (outside the CDR3, taken from reference TRBV5-6 and TRBJ2-5): DAGVTQSPTHLIKTRGQQVTLRCSPKSGHDTVSWYQQALGQGPQFIFQYYEEEERQRGNFPDRFSGHQFPNYSSELNVNALLLGDSALYLCASSPLGGGARETQYFGPGTRLLVL.

The gene calls are TRBV24-1 and TRBJ2-5; no clear D gene. The CDR3 extends over 12 amino acids. Looked up from germline, CDR1 is KGHDR and CDR2 is SFDVKD. Deletions cut 4 bases from V and 5 bases from J, with 7 bases between. Written as DNA, the CDR3 is TGTGCCACCAGTGACCCGCACGAGACCCAGTACTTC. Its protein is CATSDPHETQYF.

The chain couples TRBV28 to TRBJ1-1; D is unresolved. Trimming cost V 7 bases and J 3 bases, with 6 bases left between them. In germline, CDR1 is MDHEN, CDR2 SYDVKM. CDR3 size: 11 residues. As DNA, the CDR3 is TGTGCCAGCAAGGAGGACACTGAAGCTTTCTTT. It yields the protein CASKEDTEAFF.

In this sample, this clone turned up a few times. This sequence joins TRBV18 and TRBJ1-4, with D uncertain. V gave up 5 bases and J gave up 5 bases, with 15 bases separating them. This CDR3 is 15 amino acids long. Germline V gives CDR1 KGHSH, CDR2 LQKENI. The CDR3, as DNA: TGTGCCAGCTCAGGAAACCGGGCGGGAAATGAAAAACTGTTTTTT. It encodes CASSGNRAGNEKLFF.

The CDR3 coding sequence is TGTGCCAGTAGTATAGGAGACTACTCTGGAAACACCATATATTTT. It translates to CASSIGDYSGNTIYF. This chain uses TRBV19 with TRBJ1-3; D unclear. Trimming left V 1 base short and J 0 bases short, with 7 bases between. The germline V gene encodes CDR1 LNHDA and CDR2 SQIVND (reference sequence). The CDR3 contains 15 residues.

The chain combines TRBV19 with TRBJ1-5, with 7 bases matching TRBD1. Germline CDR1 and CDR2: LNHDA and SQIVND (reference sequence). The CDR3 loop spans 15 amino acids. V gave up 5 bases and J gave up 0 bases; unmatched junction bases: 4. The chain's CDR3 is CASSLDRASNQPQHF. Here the CDR3 DNA reads TGTGCCAGTAGTCTCGACAGGGCTAGCAATCAGCCCCAGCATTTT.

This clone was observed a few times. This chain joins TRBV5-1 and TRBJ2-2; D is uncertain. The V gene's germline CDR1 is SGHRS and CDR2 YFSETQ. The CDR3 runs 14 residues. Trimming removed 0 bases from V and 1 base from J, with 4 bases in between. The CDR3, as DNA: TGCGCCAGCAGCTTGGACAGGAACACCGGGGAGCTGTTTTTT. Its translation: CASSLDRNTGELFF.

This rearrangement joins TRBV6-2 or TRBV6-3 to TRBJ2-7; D might be TRBD1 (6 bases). The CDR3 spans 13 residues. Germline lookup yields CDR1 MNHEY and CDR2 SVGEGT. Between the trimmed V and J ends, which lost 5 bases and 3 bases, there was a span of 11 bases. CDR3 bases: TGTGCCAGCAGTCGGACAGCCGGCTACGAGCAGTACGTC. It encodes CASSRTAGYEQYV.

This chain's CDR3 is CSLTGGYTF. DNA for the CDR3: TGCAGTCTCACGGGGGGCTACACCTTC. J is TRBJ1-2 and V is TRBV20-1; D gene ambiguous. Germline values: CDR1 DFQATT, CDR2 SNEGSKA (reference sequence). With 8 bases removed from V and 8 bases from J, the gap between germline ends came to 9 bases. The CDR3 contains 9 residues.

V and J are TRBV5-1 and TRBJ1-5; unclear D gene. Per germline, CDR1 SGHRS and CDR2 YFSETQ. The length of the CDR3 is 15 residues. V dropped 4 bases and J dropped 0 bases, with 11 bases sitting between them. CDR3 DNA: TGCGCCAGCAGCCCGGGAGACAATAGCAATCAGCCCCAGCATTTT. It translates to CASSPGDNSNQPQHF. The variable domain in full, with the rest retrieved from reference TRBV5-1 and TRBJ1-5, is KAGVTQTPRYLIKTRGQQVTLSCSPISGHRSVSWYQQTPGQGLQFLFEYFSETQRNKGNFPGRFSGRQFSNSRSEMNVSTLELGDSALYLCASSPGDNSNQPQHFGDGTRLSIL.

The rearrangement joins TRBV14 to TRBJ2-1; D call uncertain. V was cut by 5 bases and J by 8 bases, with 22 bases left in between. This CDR3 spans 16 amino acids. Per the germline V gene, CDR1 is SGHDN and CDR2 is FVKESK. DNA of the CDR3: TGTGCCAGCAGCAAGGTATATCAAGGGCTTTGGGATGAGCAGTTCTTC. Protein: CASSKVYQGLWDEQFF.

The rearrangement uses TRBV2 and TRBJ2-3; 10 nucleotides line up with TRBD1. Germline CDR1 is SNHLY and CDR2 is FYNNEI. With V trimmed by 8 bases and J by 3 bases, 5 bases remained unmatched. The CDR3 extends over 14 amino acids. The CDR3 DNA is TGTGCCAGCTGTCGGACAGGGGGGACAGATACGCAGTATTTT. This sequence encodes CASCRTGGTDTQYF.

This chain links TRBV18 with TRBJ2-1, with 7 bases aligning to TRBD1. The length of the CDR3 is 16 residues. The V segment lost 0 bases and the J segment 6 bases; nucleotides outside the gene matches: 8. Germline lookup yields CDR1 KGHSH and CDR2 LQKENI. For the CDR3, the DNA is TGTGCCAGCTCACCACCCTCTCGCGCAGGGGGCAATGAGCAGTTCTTC. Its protein is CASSPPSRAGGNEQFF.

This clone was seen only a few times. V is TRBV4-1 and J is TRBJ1-4; 9 bases map to TRBD1. V was clipped by 1 base and J by 7 bases; unmatched bases: 10. This CDR3 comprises 17 residues. The V gene's germline CDR1 is MGHRA and CDR2 YSYEKL. The CDR3 DNA reads TGCGCCAGCAGCCAAGCCTACTACAGGGGACAGGGTGAAAAACTGTTTTTT. Translating gives CASSQAYYRGQGEKLFF.